The present TCR beta chain was sequenced within a study of PD-1 blockade in classical Hodgkin lymphoma. Study background: Patients were treated with nivolumab at 3 mg/kg, and this was given intravenously every 2 weeks. Study outcomes and limitations: Some patients started nivolumab under 1 year after ASCT, and they were excluded. Reports indicated that newly diagnosed patients had lower baseline TCR diversity than healthy donors did.

Clones were read by immunoSEQ multiplex PCR, and TCRdb kept only the in-frame ones, dropping some. The repertoire has more than 40,000 clones, 80% of them found once; the top ten carry around 19%. A note on this clone: What it binds is not known.

Germline loops: CDR1 MNHNY, CDR2 SVGAGI (reference sequence). The CDR3 has 13 residues. Trimming took 4 bases from V and 0 from J, leaving 7 bases between them. Time point in this sample: cycle 4 day 1 (C4D1), after more than 5 weeks of nivolumab. Every single patient, without exception, relapsed after autologous stem cell transplantation, and brentuximab vedotin exposure varied. Best outcomes ranged across complete response, partial response and progressive disease. The specimen was peripheral blood mononuclear cells (PBMCs), collected before the fourth cycle of nivolumab. The V gene is TRBV6-6, the J gene TRBJ2-7, with a possible D match to TRBD2 (5 bases). The TCR sequence derives from a human donor with classical Hodgkin lymphoma. The CDR3 protein is CASSLGSSYEQYF. Written as DNA, the CDR3 is TGTGCCAGCAGTTTGGGGAGCTCCTACGAGCAGTACTTC.